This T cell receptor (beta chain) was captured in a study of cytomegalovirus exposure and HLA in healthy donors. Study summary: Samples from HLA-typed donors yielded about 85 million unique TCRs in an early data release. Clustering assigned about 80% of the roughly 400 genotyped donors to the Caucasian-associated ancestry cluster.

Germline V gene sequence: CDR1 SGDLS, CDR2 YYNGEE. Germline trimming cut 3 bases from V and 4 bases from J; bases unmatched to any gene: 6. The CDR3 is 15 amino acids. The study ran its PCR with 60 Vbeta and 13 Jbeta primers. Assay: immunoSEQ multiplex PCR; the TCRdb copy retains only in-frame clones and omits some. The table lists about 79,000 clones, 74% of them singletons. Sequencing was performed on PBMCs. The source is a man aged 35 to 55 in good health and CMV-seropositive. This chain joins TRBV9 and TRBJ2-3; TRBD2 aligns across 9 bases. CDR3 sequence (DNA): TGTGCCAGCAGCGCCCGGACTAGCGCCGCAGATACGCAGTATTTT. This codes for CASSARTSAADTQYF.